This TCR beta chain appears in the sequencing data of a study of CD8 T cells in Susac syndrome. The germline CDR1 and CDR2 sequences are SQVTM and ANQGSEA. The germline V and J ends were trimmed by 6 bases and 3 bases, with 33 bases remaining between them. The CDR3 has 19 residues. Reverse transcription used about 0.5 to 1 ug RNA and random hexamers. TCRdb re-analysed the immunoSEQ multiplex PCR reads in MiXCR, keeping a single row per CDR3 protein. Found here are fewer than 350,000 distinct CDR3 sequences, around 89% of them singletons; the top ten hold more than 0.15%. This clonotype was sampled from a human donor with multiple sclerosis. Input material: CD8+ T cells from PBMCs. The genes are TRBV29-1 and TRBJ2-7; D is possibly TRBD1 or TRBD2 (5 bases each). The CDR3 sequence: CSVLGHEGPSLRVDYEQYF. The CDR3, as DNA: TGCAGCGTGCTGGGGCACGAGGGACCGAGCCTTCGGGTCGACTACGAGCAGTACTTC.